The text below deals with one T cell receptor (beta chain). The sample originates from a study of T cells in Graves' hyperthyroidism and ophthalmopathy. Amplified regions were TCR beta CDR3 sequences from RNA transcripts. HTBI primers drove first-round RT-PCR of the TCR CDR3. In TCRdb, the multiplex PCR reads were re-called with MiXCR into one record per CDR3 protein. Here the sample spans 93,000 or so distinct CDR3 sequences, roughly 44% being singletons. The germline V gene encodes CDR1 MGHDK and CDR2 SYGVNS. The CDR3 spans 13 residues. V lost 8 bases and J lost 5, with 15 bases in between. The PBMCs were taken from 10 ml of fresh peripheral blood.

The receptor's source is a man aged 35 to 55 with Graves' hyperthyroidism. The J gene is TRBJ1-2, the V gene TRBV25-1; a possible D gene is TRBD1 (6 bases). Source material: blood. This CDR3 is CASAKRQGYGYTF. As DNA, the CDR3 is TGTGCCAGCGCTAAGAGGCAGGGGTATGGCTACACCTTC.